This passage covers 15 T cell receptor beta chains from one sample sequenced in a study of blood T cell repertoires in COVID-19. Repertoires were generated with immunoSEQ multiplex PCR, while TCRdb's copy carries only in-frame clones and drops some. This table holds about 40,000 clones, roughly 88% found once. Sequenced sample: peripheral blood. These receptors were taken from a woman in her 70s with acute or convalescent COVID-19.

This clone was detected a few times. The chain couples TRBV30 to TRBJ1-5; perhaps TRBD1 as D (6 bases). CDR1 is GTSNPN, CDR2 SVGIG, per germline (reference sequence). This CDR3 contains 12 residues. V lost 7 bases and J lost 4, with 11 bases in between. This CDR3 reads CALSQGNQPQHF. The CDR3 DNA follows: TGTGCCTTGTCACAGGGTAATCAGCCCCAGCATTTT.

The gene calls are TRBV6-5 and TRBJ1-2; 7 positions agree with TRBD1. Unmatched junction bases numbered 9, after V lost 6 bases and J lost 5 bases. CDR1 and CDR2 from the germline V gene are MNHEY and SVGAGI. The CDR3 is 14 amino acids. CDR3 loop: CASSHPDRAYGYTF. Written as DNA, the CDR3 is TGTGCCAGCAGCCACCCCGACAGGGCATATGGCTACACCTTC.

The chain links TRBV7-8 to TRBJ2-2; 9 bases are shared with TRBD1. V shed 4 bases and J 4 bases; nucleotides not matched to a gene: 10. The CDR3 sequence is 17 residues long. Germline assignment: CDR1 SGHVS and CDR2 FQNEAQ. In nucleotides, the CDR3 is TGTGCCAGCAGCTCAATAGGGGGGACAGGGTCCACCGGGGAGCTGTTTTTT. Amino acids: CASSSIGGTGSTGELFF.

J is TRBJ2-2 and V is TRBV3-1 (or the pseudogene TRBV3-2), with 7 bases lining up with TRBD2. The germline gives CDR1 LGHDT, CDR2 YNNKEL (reference sequence). The CDR3 has 16 residues. The ends lost 4 bases at V and 5 bases at J; junction bases unmatched: 10. CDR3 sequence: CASSRPPERGTGELFF. DNA for the CDR3: TGTGCCAGCAGCCGCCCCCCCGAGCGGGGTACCGGGGAGCTGTTTTTT.

The genes are TRBV7-2 and TRBJ2-5; D unresolved. The CDR3 has 15 residues. V lost 5 bases and J 4 bases, leaving 17 bases between the germline ends. The germline gives CDR1 SGHTA, CDR2 FQGNSA. CDR3 sequence: CASSLGPRLGETQYF. Written as DNA, the CDR3 is TGTGCCAGCAGCCTAGGCCCTAGACTCGGAGAGACCCAGTACTTC.

The chain has TRBV28 and TRBJ1-5; tentatively, D is TRBD1 (5 bases). The CDR3 consists of 15 residues. In germline, CDR1 is MDHEN, CDR2 SYDVKM. The ends were cut back, 3 bases at V and 5 bases at J, with 14 bases in the middle. The CDR3 protein is CASSFRQGAYQPQHF. CDR3 sequence (DNA): TGTGCCAGCAGTTTCCGGCAGGGCGCGTATCAGCCCCAGCATTTT.

This clone was seen only once. V and J are TRBV28 and TRBJ1-2; no clear D. The CDR3 covers 14 residues. Trimming removed 1 base at V and 8 bases at J, with 14 bases between. Germline V gene sequence: CDR1 MDHEN, CDR2 SYDVKM. CDR3 DNA: TGTGCCAGCAGTTTATTCCCTCTGCGTGAGGGCTACACCTTC. Translation: CASSLFPLREGYTF.

The chain recombines TRBV3-1 (or the pseudogene TRBV3-2) with TRBJ1-3, with D perhaps TRBD1 (5 bases). Germline V gene lookup returns CDR1 LGHDT and CDR2 YNNKEL (reference sequence). V lost 1 base to trimming and J lost 0 bases, with 10 bases between them. This CDR3 has 16 amino acids. Written as DNA, the CDR3 is TGTGCCAGCAGCCAAGGGGGGGGGACCTCTGGAAACACCATATATTTT. It encodes CASSQGGGTSGNTIYF.

This rearrangement joins TRBV7-2 to TRBJ2-1; TRBD2 agrees at 10 bases. The CDR3 is 15 amino acids. With V trimmed by 7 bases and J by 2 bases, 5 bases remained unmatched. Germline CDR1 SGHTA, CDR2 FQGNSA. The CDR3 loop reads CASNPLAGAYNEQFF. The CDR3 DNA sequence: TGTGCCAGCAACCCCCTAGCGGGAGCCTACAATGAGCAGTTCTTC.

The chain employs TRBV7-9 and TRBJ2-1; 11 bases map to TRBD2. The CDR3 is made up of 14 amino acids. Germline V gene sequence: CDR1 SEHNR, CDR2 FQNEAQ (reference sequence). The V segment lost 8 bases and the J segment 6 bases; nucleotides outside the gene matches: 6. The CDR3 nucleotides are TGTGCCAGCTCGACTAGCGGGACCCCCAATGAGCAGTTCTTC. Translation: CASSTSGTPNEQFF.

Worth noting for this clone: One junction end does not reproduce the germline sequence, and a read error may be involved. This rearrangement joins TRBV7-7 to TRBJ2-5; TRBD1 matches at 8 bases. This CDR3 is 14 amino acids long. Germline CDR1 and CDR2: SSHAT and FNYEAQ (reference sequence). CDR3 loop: CASSLGQGQETQYF. The CDR3 DNA reads as TGTGCTAGCAGCTTAGGACAGGGCCAAGAGACCCAGTACTTC.

The chain has TRBV11-3 and TRBJ1-1; no clear D. Germline V CDR1 and CDR2: SGHNT, YENEEA. The CDR3 has 14 residues. The V end lost 6 bases, the J end lost 1 base, and 12 bases lay between the germline ends. In nucleotides, the CDR3 is TGTGCCAGCAGTCCACAGACCGCGAACACTGAAGCTTTCTTT. It translates to CASSPQTANTEAFF.

This clone appeared a few times. This rearrangement joins TRBV15 to TRBJ2-7; the D gene is possibly TRBD1 (6 bases). V lost 0 bases and J lost 2, with 8 bases in between. Germline V gene data show CDR1 as LNHNV and CDR2 as YYDKDF (reference sequence). CDR3 length equals 14 residues. The CDR3 nucleotides are TGTGCCACCAGCAGAGACACAGGGCCCTACGAGCAGTACGTC. It yields the protein CATSRDTGPYEQYV.

The chain combines TRBV10-1 with TRBJ2-2; 9 nucleotides line up with TRBD1. The CDR3 covers 13 residues. CDR1 and CDR2 (germline): WNHNN, SYGVQD (reference sequence). V lost 8 bases and J lost 7; bases outside the gene matches: 5. For the CDR3, the DNA is TGCGCCAGCTGCCGGGACAGGGTCGGGGAGCTGTTTTTT. Amino acids: CASCRDRVGELFF.

The rearrangement links TRBV7-2 to TRBJ2-3, with D hard to call. From germline, CDR1 is SGHTA and CDR2 FQGNSA. This CDR3 has 14 residues. V dropped 1 base and J dropped 8 bases, with 13 bases sitting between them. This CDR3 is CASSLDFAEATQYF. As DNA, the CDR3 is TGTGCCAGCAGCTTAGATTTCGCTGAAGCTACGCAGTATTTT. The entire variable domain, with the rest obtained from reference TRBV7-2 and TRBJ2-3, is as follows: GAGVSQSPSNKVTEKGKDVELRCDPISGHTALYWYRQSLGQGLEFLIYFQGNSAPDKSGLPSDRFSAERTGGSVSTLTIQRTQQEDSAVYLCASSLDFAEATQYFGPGTRLTVL.